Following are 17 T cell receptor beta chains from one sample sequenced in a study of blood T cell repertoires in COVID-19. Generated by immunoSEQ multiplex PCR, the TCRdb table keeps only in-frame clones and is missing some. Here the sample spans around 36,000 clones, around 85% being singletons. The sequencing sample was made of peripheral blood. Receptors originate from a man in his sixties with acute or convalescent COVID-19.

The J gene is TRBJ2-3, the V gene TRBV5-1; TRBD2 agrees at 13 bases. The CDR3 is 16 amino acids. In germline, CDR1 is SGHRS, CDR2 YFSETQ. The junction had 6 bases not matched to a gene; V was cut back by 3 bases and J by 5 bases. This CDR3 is CASSSRTSGSLDTQYF. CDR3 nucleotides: TGCGCCAGCAGCTCCCGGACTAGCGGGAGCTTAGATACGCAGTATTTT.

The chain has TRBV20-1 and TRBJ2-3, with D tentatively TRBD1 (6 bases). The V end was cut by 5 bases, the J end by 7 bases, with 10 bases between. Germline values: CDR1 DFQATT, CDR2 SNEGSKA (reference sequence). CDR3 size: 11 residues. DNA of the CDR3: TGCAGTGCTTCACAGGGAAATACGCAGTATTTT. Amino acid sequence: CSASQGNTQYF.

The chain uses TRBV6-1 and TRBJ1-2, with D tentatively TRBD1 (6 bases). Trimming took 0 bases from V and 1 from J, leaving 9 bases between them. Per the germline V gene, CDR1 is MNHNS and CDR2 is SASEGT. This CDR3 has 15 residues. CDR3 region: CASSEAAGVNYGYTF. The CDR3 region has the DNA TGTGCCAGCAGTGAAGCCGCAGGGGTTAACTATGGCTACACCTTC.

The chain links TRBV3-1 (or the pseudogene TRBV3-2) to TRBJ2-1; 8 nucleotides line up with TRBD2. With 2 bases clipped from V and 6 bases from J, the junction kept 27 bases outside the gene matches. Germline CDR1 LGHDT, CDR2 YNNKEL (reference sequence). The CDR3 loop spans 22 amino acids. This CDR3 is CASSQSSSAAGAPLDEGNEQFF. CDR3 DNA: TGTGCCAGCAGCCAATCTTCGAGTGCAGCGGGAGCCCCGTTGGATGAGGGCAATGAGCAGTTCTTC.

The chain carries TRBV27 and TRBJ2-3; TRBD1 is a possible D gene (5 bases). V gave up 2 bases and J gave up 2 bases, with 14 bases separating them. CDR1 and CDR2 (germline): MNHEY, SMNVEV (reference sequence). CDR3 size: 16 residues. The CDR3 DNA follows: TGTGCCAGCAGTTTAGTAGGGGTGGGCTTCACAGATACGCAGTATTTT. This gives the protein CASSLVGVGFTDTQYF.

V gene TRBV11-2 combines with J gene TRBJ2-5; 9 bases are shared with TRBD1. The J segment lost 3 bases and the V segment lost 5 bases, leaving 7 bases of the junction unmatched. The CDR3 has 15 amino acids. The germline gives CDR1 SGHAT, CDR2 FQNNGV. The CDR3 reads CASSRDRTGEETQYF. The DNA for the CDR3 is TGTGCCAGCAGCCGGGATCGGACAGGGGAAGAGACCCAGTACTTC.

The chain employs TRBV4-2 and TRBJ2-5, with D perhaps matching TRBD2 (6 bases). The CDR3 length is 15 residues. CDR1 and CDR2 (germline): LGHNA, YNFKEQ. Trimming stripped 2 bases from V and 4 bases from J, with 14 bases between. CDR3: CASSQSGWGGETQYF. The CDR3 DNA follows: TGTGCCAGCAGCCAATCCGGGTGGGGAGGAGAGACCCAGTACTTC.

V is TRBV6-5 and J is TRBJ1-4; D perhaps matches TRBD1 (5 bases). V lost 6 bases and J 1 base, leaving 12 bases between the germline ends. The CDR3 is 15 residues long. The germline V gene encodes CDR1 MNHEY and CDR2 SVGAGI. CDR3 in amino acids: CASRSGGLTNEKLFF. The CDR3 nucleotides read TGTGCCAGCAGAAGCGGGGGTCTAACTAATGAAAAACTGTTTTTT.

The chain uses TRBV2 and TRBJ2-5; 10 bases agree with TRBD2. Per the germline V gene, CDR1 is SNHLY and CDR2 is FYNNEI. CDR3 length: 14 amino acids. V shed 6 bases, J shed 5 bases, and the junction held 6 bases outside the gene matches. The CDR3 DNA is TGTGCCAGCAGCTACTTGACTAGCGGGGAGACCCAGTACTTC. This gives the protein CASSYLTSGETQYF.

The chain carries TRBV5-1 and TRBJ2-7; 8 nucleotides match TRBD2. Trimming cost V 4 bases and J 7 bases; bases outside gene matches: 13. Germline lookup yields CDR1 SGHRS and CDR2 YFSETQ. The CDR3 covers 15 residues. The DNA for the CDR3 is TGCGCCAGCAGCCCGCAAATGGCGGGAGGAGGTGAGCAGTACTTC. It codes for CASSPQMAGGGEQYF.

This CDR3 reads CASSRRGVSNQPQHF. For the CDR3, the DNA is TGTGCCAGCAGCCGTAGGGGCGTTAGCAATCAGCCCCAGCATTTT. This rearrangement joins TRBV16 to TRBJ1-5; a weak D match, TRBD1 (5 bases). V lost 4 bases and J 0 bases, leaving 10 bases between the germline ends. CDR1 and CDR2 (germline): KGHSY, FQNENV. The CDR3 spans 15 residues. Supplemented by reference TRBV16 and TRBJ1-5, the full variable domain reads GEEVAQTPKHLVRGEGQKAKLYCAPIKGHSYVFWYQQVLKNEFKFLISFQNENVFDETGMPKERFSAKCLPNSPCSLEIQATKLEDSAVYFCASSRRGVSNQPQHFGDGTRLSIL.

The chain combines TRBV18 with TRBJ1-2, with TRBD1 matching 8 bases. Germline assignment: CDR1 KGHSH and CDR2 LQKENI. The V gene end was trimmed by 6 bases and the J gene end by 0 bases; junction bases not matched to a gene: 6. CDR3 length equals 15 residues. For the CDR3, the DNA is TGTGCCAGCTCGCCCGGGACAGGACCTAACTATGGCTACACCTTC. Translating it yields CASSPGTGPNYGYTF. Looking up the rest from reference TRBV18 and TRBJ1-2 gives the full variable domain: NAGVMQNPRHLVRRRGQEARLRCSPMKGHSHVYWYRQLPEEGLKFMVYLQKENIIDESGMPKERFSAEFPKEGPSILRIQQVVRGDSAAYFCASSPGTGPNYGYTFGSGTRLTVV.

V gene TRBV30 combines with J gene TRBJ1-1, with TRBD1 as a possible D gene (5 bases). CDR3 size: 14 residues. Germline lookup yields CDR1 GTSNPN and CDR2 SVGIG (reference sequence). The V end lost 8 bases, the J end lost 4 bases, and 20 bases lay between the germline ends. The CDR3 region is CAIPGQGQGTEAFF. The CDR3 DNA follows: TGTGCCATTCCCGGGCAGGGCCAAGGCACTGAAGCTTTCTTT.

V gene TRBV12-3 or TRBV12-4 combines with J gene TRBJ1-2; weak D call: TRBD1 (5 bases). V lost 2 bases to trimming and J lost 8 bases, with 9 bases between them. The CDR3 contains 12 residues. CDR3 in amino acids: CASSLSGRGYTF. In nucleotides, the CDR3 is TGTGCCAGCAGTTTATCAGGGCGAGGCTACACCTTC.

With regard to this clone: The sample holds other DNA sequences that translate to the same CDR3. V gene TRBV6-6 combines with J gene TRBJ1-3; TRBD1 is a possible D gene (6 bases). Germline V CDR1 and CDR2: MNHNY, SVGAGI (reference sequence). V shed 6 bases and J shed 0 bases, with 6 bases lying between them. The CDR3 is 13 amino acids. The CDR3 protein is CASRDSSGNTIYF. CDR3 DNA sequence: TGTGCCAGCAGGGACAGCTCTGGAAACACCATATATTTT.

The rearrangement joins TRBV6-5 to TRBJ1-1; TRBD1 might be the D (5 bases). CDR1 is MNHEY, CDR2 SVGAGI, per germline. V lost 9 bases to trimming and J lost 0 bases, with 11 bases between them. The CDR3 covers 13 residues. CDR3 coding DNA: TGTGCCAGTCGACAGCTCATGAACACTGAAGCTTTCTTT. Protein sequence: CASRQLMNTEAFF.

DNA of the CDR3: TGTGCCAGCAGCTTAGTAGCTATGCTTCAAGAGACCCAGTACTTC. This translates into CASSLVAMLQETQYF. The chain carries TRBV7-2 and TRBJ2-5; D call uncertain. CDR1 is SGHTA, CDR2 FQGNSA, per germline. Trimming removed 1 base at V and 2 bases at J, with 11 bases between. This CDR3 spans 15 amino acids.